The rows below give T cell receptor beta chains drawn from one sample of a study of blood T cell repertoires in COVID-19. Assay: immunoSEQ multiplex PCR; the TCRdb copy retains only in-frame clones and omits some. The sample has under 150,000 clones; 75% to 90% are singletons. Sequenced input: peripheral blood. The receptor source for this set is a woman between 50 and 59 years old who had recovered from COVID-19. CDR3s include the opening cysteine and the closing phenylalanine or tryptophan. The D gene is left open where the match is weak. Clone size is not always given. Where it is, it says once, few, many or a class for expanded clones.

.	few	TRBV27	TRBJ1-1	14	CASSAYEGNTEAFF	TGTGCCAGCAGTGCGTACGAGGGGAACACTGAAGCTTTCTTT
.	.	TRBV30	TRBJ2-7	14	CAWRLSPGLHEQYF	TGTGCCTGGAGACTAAGTCCAGGGCTGCACGAGCAGTACTTC
.	.	TRBV12-3/TRBV12-4	TRBJ1-1	11	CASSLRQAAFF	TGTGCCAGCAGTTTACGGCAGGCGGCTTTCTTT
.	.	TRBV10-3	TRBJ2-2	14	CATQVGTNTGELFF	TGTGCCACCCAGGTTGGAACGAACACCGGGGAGCTGTTTTTT
.	.	TRBV29-1	TRBJ2-3	13	CSVAGPSTDTQYF	TGCAGCGTGGCAGGGCCTAGCACAGATACGCAGTATTTT
.	.	TRBV9	TRBJ2-5	15	CASSVGPGNVETQYF	TGTGCCAGCAGCGTAGGCCCGGGGAACGTGGAGACCCAGTACTTC
TRBD1	once	TRBV7-8	TRBJ2-1	15	CASSRQGAGYNEQFF	TGTGCCAGCAGCCGACAGGGGGCCGGGTACAATGAGCAGTTCTTC
TRBD1	.	TRBV6-1	TRBJ2-1	14	CASSPRTGGNEQFF	TGTGCCAGCAGTCCCCGCACAGGGGGCAATGAGCAGTTCTTC
.	once	TRBV5-4	TRBJ2-5	15	CASSPFGGGVKTQYF	TGTGCCAGCAGCCCGTTTGGGGGGGGCGTGAAGACCCAGTACTTC
.	.	TRBV10-3	TRBJ1-2	14	CAISESGTLDGYTF	TGTGCCATCAGTGAGTCCGGGACACTCGATGGCTACACCTTC
TRBD1	.	TRBV7-9	TRBJ1-2	15	CASSLSRGRRDGYTF	TGTGCCAGCAGCTTAAGCAGGGGGCGTAGAGATGGCTACACCTTC
.	.	TRBV9	TRBJ2-7	13	CASSPHGAVEQYF	TGTGCCAGCAGCCCTCACGGAGCTGTCGAGCAGTACTTC
.	.	TRBV5-1	TRBJ2-4	15	CASSQTTGTKNIQYF	TGCGCCAGCAGCCAAACCACAGGGACCAAAAACATTCAGTACTTC
TRBD2	.	TRBV5-4	TRBJ2-7	15	CASSVRTSGNYEQYF	TGTGCCAGCAGCGTGAGGACTAGCGGGAATTACGAGCAGTACTTC
TRBD1	.	TRBV6-7	TRBJ2-7	19	CASTQPGTGGGRVTYEQYF	TGTGCCAGCACCCAGCCCGGGACAGGGGGCGGCAGAGTGACCTACGAGCAGTACTTC